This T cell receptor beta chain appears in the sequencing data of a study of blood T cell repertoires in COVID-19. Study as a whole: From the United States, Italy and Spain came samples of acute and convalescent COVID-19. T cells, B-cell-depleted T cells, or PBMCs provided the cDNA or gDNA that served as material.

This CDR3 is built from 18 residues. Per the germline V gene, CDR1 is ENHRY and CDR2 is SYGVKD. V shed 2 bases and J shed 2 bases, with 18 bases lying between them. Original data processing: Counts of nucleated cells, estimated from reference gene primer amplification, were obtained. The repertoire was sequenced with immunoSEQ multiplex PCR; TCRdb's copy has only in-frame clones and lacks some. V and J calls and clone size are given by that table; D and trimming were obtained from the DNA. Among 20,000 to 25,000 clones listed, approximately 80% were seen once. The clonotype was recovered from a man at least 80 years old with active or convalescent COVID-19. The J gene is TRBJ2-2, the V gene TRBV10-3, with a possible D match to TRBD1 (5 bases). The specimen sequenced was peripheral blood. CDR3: CAISELDVWRTNTGELFF. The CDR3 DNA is TGTGCCATCAGTGAGCTCGATGTGTGGCGGACAAACACCGGGGAGCTGTTTTTT.